These T cell receptor beta chains were read from a single sample in a study of glioma-infiltrating T cells. TCRdb passed the multiplex PCR reads through MiXCR, listing each CDR3 protein once. The data hold around 190,000 distinct CDR3 sequences, with more than 35% observed a single time. The sample was glioma tissue, nonneoplastic brain tissue, or PBMCs (not recorded which). The receptors were sampled from a human donor with low-grade glioma or glioblastoma, undergoing nonglioma brain surgery, or in good health (not recorded which). Both conserved end residues are part of each CDR3. Fields, in order: V gene, D gene, clone size, J gene, CDR3 DNA, CDR3 protein. D genes are given only for firm matches. Where a row states a size, it is once, few, many or the class of an expanded clone; other rows omit it.

v_call: TRBV11-2; d_call: TRBD1; clone_size: .; j_call: TRBJ2-1; cdr3_nt: TGTGCCAGCAGCCGGGACAGGGGAACACGACGTGAGCAGTTCTTC; cdr3_aa: CASSRDRGTRREQFF
v_call: TRBV12-3/TRBV12-4; d_call: .; clone_size: few; j_call: TRBJ1-2; cdr3_nt: TGTGCCAGCAATCACCTAGGGGAGATAAACTATGGCTACACCTTC; cdr3_aa: CASNHLGEINYGYTF
v_call: TRBV28; d_call: TRBD1; clone_size: .; j_call: TRBJ1-5; cdr3_nt: TGTGCCAGCAGCCAACTAACAGGGGGCGCGGGCAATCAGCCCCAGCAATTT; cdr3_aa: CASSQLTGGAGNQPQQF
v_call: TRBV6-1; d_call: TRBD1; clone_size: many; j_call: TRBJ2-7; cdr3_nt: TGTGCCAGCAGTGAAAGCCAGGGGGTCTTCTACGAGCAGTACTTC; cdr3_aa: CASSESQGVFYEQYF
v_call: TRBV19; d_call: .; clone_size: .; j_call: TRBJ1-5; cdr3_nt: TGTGCCAGTGCGACGGAAGACGGGTTCAATCAGCCCCAGCATTTT; cdr3_aa: CASATEDGFNQPQHF
v_call: TRBV7-9; d_call: .; clone_size: .; j_call: TRBJ2-7; cdr3_nt: TGTGCCAGCAAGTCCGCGGACACCTCGAAAGAGCAGTACTTC; cdr3_aa: CASKSADTSKEQYF
v_call: TRBV20-1; d_call: TRBD2; clone_size: few; j_call: TRBJ2-3; cdr3_nt: TGCAGTGCTAGAAAAATACCCACTAGCGGGAGGTTCCTAACAGATACGCAGTATTTT; cdr3_aa: CSARKIPTSGRFLTDTQYF
v_call: TRBV19; d_call: TRBD2; clone_size: .; j_call: TRBJ2-2; cdr3_nt: TGTGCCAGTAATCGACTAGCGGGAGTCACCGGGGAGCTGTTTTTT; cdr3_aa: CASNRLAGVTGELFF
v_call: TRBV4-1; d_call: TRBD2; clone_size: .; j_call: TRBJ2-1; cdr3_nt: TGCGCCAGAAGCCCGGGGGTAGAGGGAGGGTATGAGCAGTTCTTC; cdr3_aa: CARSPGVEGGYEQFF
v_call: TRBV27; d_call: .; clone_size: .; j_call: TRBJ2-1; cdr3_nt: TGTGCCAGCGGAAATAGGAGGTCGTCCTACAATGGGCAATTCTTC; cdr3_aa: CASGNRRSSYNGQFF
v_call: TRBV28; d_call: .; clone_size: many; j_call: TRBJ1-5; cdr3_nt: TGTGCCAGCAGGCCCCAGGGATATAGCAATCAGCCCCAGCATTTT; cdr3_aa: CASRPQGYSNQPQHF
v_call: TRBV7-9; d_call: .; clone_size: few; j_call: TRBJ1-1; cdr3_nt: TGTGCCAGCAGCCCCGGAGCGAACACTGAAGCTTTCTTT; cdr3_aa: CASSPGANTEAFF
v_call: TRBV19; d_call: TRBD2; clone_size: few; j_call: TRBJ2-7; cdr3_nt: TGTGCCTCGAGCGGGGACCCAATCTACGAGCAGTACTTC; cdr3_aa: CASSGDPIYEQYF
v_call: TRBV7-9; d_call: .; clone_size: many; j_call: TRBJ1-2; cdr3_nt: TGTGCCAGCAGCTCGGGCGCGGGGGACTATGGCTACACCTTC; cdr3_aa: CASSSGAGDYGYTF
v_call: TRBV7-2; d_call: TRBD1; clone_size: once; j_call: TRBJ2-1; cdr3_nt: TGTGCCAGCAGGTTAACAGGGGGTACCTACAATGAGCAGTTCTTC; cdr3_aa: CASRLTGGTYNEQFF
v_call: TRBV28; d_call: TRBD2; clone_size: many; j_call: TRBJ2-7; cdr3_nt: TGTGCCAGCAGTTTGGGACTAGCGATATACGAGCAGTACTTC; cdr3_aa: CASSLGLAIYEQYF
v_call: TRBV14; d_call: TRBD1; clone_size: few; j_call: TRBJ2-7; cdr3_nt: TGTGCCAGCAGCCAAGAAGTGGGCTTTAAGGGACAGGGTGGCGAGCAGTACTTC; cdr3_aa: CASSQEVGFKGQGGEQYF
v_call: TRBV4-1; d_call: .; clone_size: .; j_call: TRBJ2-3; cdr3_nt: TGCGCCAGCAGCTTATCGCCTATCACAGATACGCAGTATTTT; cdr3_aa: CASSLSPITDTQYF
v_call: TRBV28; d_call: .; clone_size: many; j_call: TRBJ2-7; cdr3_nt: TGTGCCAGCAGTTTATTAGGGCAGGGCGCCTACGAGCAGTACTTC; cdr3_aa: CASSLLGQGAYEQYF
v_call: TRBV20-1; d_call: .; clone_size: .; j_call: TRBJ2-7; cdr3_nt: TGCAGCGCTAGAGTTAAGAGCTACGAGCAGTACTTC; cdr3_aa: CSARVKSYEQYF
v_call: TRBV16; d_call: TRBD1; clone_size: .; j_call: TRBJ2-1; cdr3_nt: TGTGCCAGCAGCCCCAGACAGGGTTTTGCCTACAATGATCAGTTCTTC; cdr3_aa: CASSPRQGFAYNDQFF
v_call: TRBV28; d_call: .; clone_size: .; j_call: TRBJ2-1; cdr3_nt: TGTGCCAGCAGTCCGACAGGTATCAATGAGCAGTTCTTC; cdr3_aa: CASSPTGINEQFF
v_call: TRBV27; d_call: .; clone_size: many; j_call: TRBJ2-7; cdr3_nt: TGTGCCAGCAGTCGAAGCAAACCGGAAGGGAGCTTCTCCTACGAGCAGTACTTC; cdr3_aa: CASSRSKPEGSFSYEQYF
v_call: TRBV11-2; d_call: .; clone_size: .; j_call: TRBJ1-5; cdr3_nt: TGTGCCAGCAGCCGGACAACGGGGTTAGGTACAGATACGCAGCATTTT; cdr3_aa: CASSRTTGLGTDTQHF
v_call: TRBV25-1; d_call: TRBD1; clone_size: few; j_call: TRBJ1-3; cdr3_nt: TGTGCCAGCAGTGAGACGACAGGGACTGGAAACACCATATATTTT; cdr3_aa: CASSETTGTGNTIYF
v_call: TRBV29-1; d_call: .; clone_size: .; j_call: TRBJ2-3; cdr3_nt: TGCAGCGTGCGAACCCCTGGCATTGGAACAGATACGCAGTATTTT; cdr3_aa: CSVRTPGIGTDTQYF
v_call: TRBV18; d_call: TRBD2; clone_size: .; j_call: TRBJ2-5; cdr3_nt: TGTGCCAGCTCACCACCGAGCGGGAGCCAAGAGACCCAGTACTTC; cdr3_aa: CASSPPSGSQETQYF
v_call: TRBV27; d_call: .; clone_size: many; j_call: TRBJ1-6; cdr3_nt: TGTGCCAGCAGTCTCTCCGCCCGCGACGGCTTAAATTCACCCCTCCACTTT; cdr3_aa: CASSLSARDGLNSPLHF
v_call: TRBV20-1; d_call: .; clone_size: many; j_call: TRBJ1-5; cdr3_nt: TGCAGTGCTAGACAGGATAGCAATCAGCCCCAGCATTTT; cdr3_aa: CSARQDSNQPQHF
v_call: TRBV14; d_call: TRBD2; clone_size: .; j_call: TRBJ2-1; cdr3_nt: TGTGCCAGCAGCCCTAGCGGGATCTACTACAATGAGCAGTTCTTC; cdr3_aa: CASSPSGIYYNEQFF
v_call: TRBV25-1; d_call: TRBD1; clone_size: .; j_call: TRBJ2-1; cdr3_nt: TGTGCCAGCACCCACCGGGTAGGCCAGGGGGCGATTACGGCTTACAATGAGCAGTTCTTC; cdr3_aa: CASTHRVGQGAITAYNEQFF
v_call: TRBV20-1; d_call: .; clone_size: .; j_call: TRBJ2-3; cdr3_nt: TGCAGTGCTACCAAAGCGAGAGCCATCGGTGGGGAAGATACGCAGTATTTT; cdr3_aa: CSATKARAIGGEDTQYF
v_call: TRBV24-1; d_call: .; clone_size: many; j_call: TRBJ2-3; cdr3_nt: TGTGCCACCAGTGAGACGAGCTCAGATACGCAGTATTTT; cdr3_aa: CATSETSSDTQYF
v_call: TRBV19; d_call: .; clone_size: few; j_call: TRBJ2-5; cdr3_nt: TGTGCCAGTAGGGCGGGAGAGACCCAGTACTTC; cdr3_aa: CASRAGETQYF
v_call: TRBV5-4; d_call: .; clone_size: few; j_call: TRBJ2-7; cdr3_nt: TGTGCCAGCAGCTTTAGAAGCGGGGAGCAGTACTTC; cdr3_aa: CASSFRSGEQYF
v_call: TRBV12-3/TRBV12-4; d_call: .; clone_size: few; j_call: TRBJ2-3; cdr3_nt: TGTGCCAGCACCCTGGTGGGGAGAGATACGCAGTATTTT; cdr3_aa: CASTLVGRDTQYF
v_call: TRBV20-1; d_call: TRBD2; clone_size: many; j_call: TRBJ2-3; cdr3_nt: TGCAGTGCTAGAGATAGCGGGAGACGCGCAGATACGCAGTATTTT; cdr3_aa: CSARDSGRRADTQYF
v_call: TRBV28; d_call: .; clone_size: once; j_call: TRBJ1-5; cdr3_nt: TGTGCCAGCAGTAAAGGGTATCATCAGCCCCAGCATTTT; cdr3_aa: CASSKGYHQPQHF
v_call: TRBV20-1; d_call: .; clone_size: many; j_call: TRBJ2-3; cdr3_nt: TGCAGTGCTAGAGGAGTGGGAAGCACAGATACGCAGTATTTT; cdr3_aa: CSARGVGSTDTQYF
v_call: TRBV5-4; d_call: .; clone_size: .; j_call: TRBJ2-1; cdr3_nt: TGTGCCAGCAGCTTGGTAGTCTACAATGAGCAGTTCTTC; cdr3_aa: CASSLVVYNEQFF